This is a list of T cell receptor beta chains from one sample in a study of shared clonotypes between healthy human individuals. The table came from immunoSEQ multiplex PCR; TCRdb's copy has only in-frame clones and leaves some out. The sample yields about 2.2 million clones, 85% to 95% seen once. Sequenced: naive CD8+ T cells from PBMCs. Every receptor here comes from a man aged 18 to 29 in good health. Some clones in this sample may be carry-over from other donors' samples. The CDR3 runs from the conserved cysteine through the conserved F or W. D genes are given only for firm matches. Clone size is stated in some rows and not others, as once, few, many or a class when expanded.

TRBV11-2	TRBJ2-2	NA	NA	CASSFPKGTGELFF	TGTGCCAGCAGCTTCCCAAAGGGGACCGGGGAGCTGTTTTTT
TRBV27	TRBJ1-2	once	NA	CASSPYSARSDGYTF	TGTGCCAGCAGTCCATATTCCGCCCGTAGCGATGGCTACACCTTC
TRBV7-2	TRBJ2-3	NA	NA	CASSPGRGASTDTQYF	TGTGCCAGCAGCCCGGGGAGGGGGGCTTCCACAGATACGCAGTATTTT
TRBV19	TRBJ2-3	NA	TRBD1	CASSTPRDRGRTDTQYF	TGTGCCAGTAGTACGCCGCGGGACAGGGGGCGCACAGATACGCAGTATTTT
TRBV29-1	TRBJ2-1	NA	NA	CSVGAHEGNEQFF	TGCAGCGTTGGGGCCCACGAGGGCAATGAGCAGTTCTTC
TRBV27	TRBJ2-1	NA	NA	CASSLPSEGADEQFF	TGTGCCAGCAGTTTACCTTCTGAGGGAGCGGATGAGCAGTTCTTC
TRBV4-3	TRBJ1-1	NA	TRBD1	CASSVRDRETEAFF	TGCGCCAGCAGCGTCCGGGACAGGGAGACTGAAGCTTTCTTT
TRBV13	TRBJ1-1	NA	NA	CASSLQNTEAFF	TGTGCCAGCAGCTTACAGAACACTGAAGCTTTCTTT
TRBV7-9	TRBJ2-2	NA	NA	CASSLVAGGGELFF	TGTGCCAGCAGCTTAGTTGCGGGTGGAGGGGAGCTGTTTTTT
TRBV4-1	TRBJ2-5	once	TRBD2	CASSQAVRLAGGETQYF	TGCGCCAGCAGCCAAGCGGTGAGGCTAGCGGGAGGAGAGACCCAGTACTTC
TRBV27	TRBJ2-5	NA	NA	CASSPLGIGETQYF	TGTGCCAGCAGTCCCCTCGGCATAGGAGAGACCCAGTACTTC
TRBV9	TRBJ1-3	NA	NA	CASSDFPGPYRPNTIYF	TGTGCCAGCAGCGACTTTCCGGGACCCTATCGGCCAAACACCATATATTTT
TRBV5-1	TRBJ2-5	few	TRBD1	CASSLMGQPQETQYF	TGCGCCAGCAGCTTGATGGGACAGCCCCAAGAGACCCAGTACTTC
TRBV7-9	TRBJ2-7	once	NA	CASSSRDEQYF	TGTGCCAGCAGCTCGAGGGACGAGCAGTACTTC
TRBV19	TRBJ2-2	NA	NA	CASSIFIRDGELFF	TGTGCCAGTAGTATATTTATTCGAGACGGGGAGCTGTTTTTT
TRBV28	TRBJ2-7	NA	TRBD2	CASSPAGGPSYEQYF	TGTGCCAGCAGTCCAGCGGGAGGGCCCTCCTACGAGCAGTACTTC
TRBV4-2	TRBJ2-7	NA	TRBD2	CASSQVTLSGDYSSYEQYF	TGTGCCAGCAGCCAAGTGACTTTGAGCGGGGACTACTCCTCCTACGAGCAGTACTTC
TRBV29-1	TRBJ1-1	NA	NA	CSVVGFPEAFF	TGCAGCGTTGTGGGTTTCCCCGAAGCTTTCTTT
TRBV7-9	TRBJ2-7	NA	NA	CASSPGRNPYEQYF	TGTGCCAGCAGCCCGGGACGAAACCCCTACGAGCAGTACTTC
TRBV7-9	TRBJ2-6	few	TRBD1	CASSLRDRGSGANVLTF	TGTGCCAGCAGCCTCCGGGACAGGGGGTCTGGGGCCAACGTCCTGACTTTC
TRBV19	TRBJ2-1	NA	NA	CASSITGWGNEQFF	TGTGCCAGTAGTATAACAGGGTGGGGCAATGAGCAGTTCTTC
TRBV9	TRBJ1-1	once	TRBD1	CASSTQTGGGTEAFF	TGTGCCAGCAGCACACAAACAGGGGGAGGCACTGAAGCTTTCTTT
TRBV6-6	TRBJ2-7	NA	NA	CASSDYEQYF	TGTGCCAGCAGTGACTACGAGCAGTACTTC
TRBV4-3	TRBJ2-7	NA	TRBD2	CASSQLAGGLWEQYF	TGCGCCAGCAGCCAATTAGCGGGAGGGCTCTGGGAGCAGTACTTC
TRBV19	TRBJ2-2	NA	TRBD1	CASSRLDRAPNTGELFF	TGTGCCAGTAGTAGGCTGGACAGGGCCCCGAACACCGGGGAGCTGTTTTTT
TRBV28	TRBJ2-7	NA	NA	CASSLGGDYEQYF	TGTGCCAGCAGTTTGGGGGGTGATTACGAGCAGTACTTC
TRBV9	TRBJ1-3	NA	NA	CASSHPREAGGSGNTIYF	TGTGCCAGCAGCCATCCAAGGGAGGCTGGAGGCTCTGGAAACACCATATATTTT
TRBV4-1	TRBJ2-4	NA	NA	CASSHTTSNIQYF	TGCGCCAGCAGCCATACGACCAGTAACATTCAGTACTTC
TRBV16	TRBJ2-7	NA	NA	CASSPYPAYEQYF	TGTGCCAGCAGCCCATACCCAGCCTACGAGCAGTACTTC
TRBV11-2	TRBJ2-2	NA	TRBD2	CASSLPLTSGISTGELFF	TGTGCCAGCAGCTTACCACTTACTAGCGGGATTTCCACCGGGGAGCTGTTTTTT
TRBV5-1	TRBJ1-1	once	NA	CASSFGREAFF	TGCGCCAGCAGCTTTGGGCGCGAAGCTTTCTTT
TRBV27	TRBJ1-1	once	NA	CASSLGREAFF	TGTGCCAGCAGTTTAGGCAGAGAAGCTTTCTTT
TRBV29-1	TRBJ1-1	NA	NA	CSVAPVAPSEAFF	TGCAGCGTTGCTCCCGTAGCTCCCTCCGAAGCTTTCTTT
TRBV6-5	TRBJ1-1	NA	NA	CASNWGTEAFF	TGTGCCAGCAACTGGGGCACTGAAGCTTTCTTT
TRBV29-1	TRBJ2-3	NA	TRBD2	CSVPAGLAGVSDTQYF	TGCAGCGTTCCCGCCGGACTAGCGGGAGTTTCGGATACGCAGTATTTT
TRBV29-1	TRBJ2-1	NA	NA	CSVEGGEILGRIF	TGCAGCGTTGAAGGGGGGGAGATCTTAGGCCGGATCTTC
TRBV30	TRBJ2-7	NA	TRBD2	CAWSGLAGSPYEQYF	TGTGCCTGGAGCGGACTAGCGGGATCCCCCTACGAGCAGTACTTC
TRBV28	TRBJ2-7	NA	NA	CASSFSGQRARYF	TGTGCCAGCAGTTTCTCCGGACAGAGAGCCCGGTACTTC
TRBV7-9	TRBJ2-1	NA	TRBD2	CASSLGLAGHEQFF	TGTGCCAGCAGCTTAGGACTAGCTGGCCATGAGCAGTTCTTC
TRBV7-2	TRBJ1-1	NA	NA	CASSPRGKMNTEAFF	TGTGCCAGCAGCCCCCGTGGGAAAATGAACACTGAAGCTTTCTTT
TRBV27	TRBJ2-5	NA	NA	CASSLSPVGGETQYF	TGTGCCAGCAGTTTATCCCCCGTGGGGGGAGAGACCCAGTACTTC
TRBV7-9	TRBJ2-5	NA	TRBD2	CASSLERGDQTQYF	TGTGCCAGCAGCTTAGAGCGGGGCGACCAGACCCAGTACTTC
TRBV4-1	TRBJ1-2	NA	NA	CASSQVGSNYGYTF	TGCGCCAGCAGCCAAGTCGGGTCTAACTATGGCTACACCTTC
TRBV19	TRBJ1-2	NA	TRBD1	CASRSSSDRLNYGYTF	TGTGCCAGTAGATCTTCTTCGGACAGGCTTAACTATGGCTACACCTTC
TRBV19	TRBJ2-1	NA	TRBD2	CASSTRTSDEQFF	TGTGCCAGTAGTACCCGAACTAGCGACGAGCAGTTCTTC
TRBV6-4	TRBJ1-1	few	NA	CASSDSLGSSEAFF	TGTGCCAGCAGTGACTCTCTGGGCAGCAGTGAAGCTTTCTTT
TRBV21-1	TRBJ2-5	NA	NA	CASSKGRTGEETQYF	TGTGCCAGCAGCAAAGGGCGGACAGGGGAAGAGACCCAGTACTTC
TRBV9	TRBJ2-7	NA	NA	CASSVGYRGLPGEQYF	TGTGCCAGCAGCGTAGGGTATAGGGGCCTACCTGGGGAGCAGTACTTC
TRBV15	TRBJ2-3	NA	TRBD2	CATSRTSGSSDTQYF	TGTGCCACCAGCAGAACTAGCGGGAGCTCAGATACGCAGTATTTT
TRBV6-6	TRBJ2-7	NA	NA	CASSWPGATYEQYF	TGTGCCAGCAGTTGGCCCGGTGCGACTTACGAGCAGTACTTC
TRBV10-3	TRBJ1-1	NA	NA	CAIGADYTEAFF	TGTGCCATCGGTGCAGACTACACTGAAGCTTTCTTT
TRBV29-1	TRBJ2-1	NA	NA	CSVVGVLDEQFF	TGCAGCGTTGTGGGAGTTTTGGATGAGCAGTTCTTC
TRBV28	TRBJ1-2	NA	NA	CASSPRGSGSKDYGYTF	TGTGCCAGCAGTCCCCGCGGCTCGGGATCTAAGGACTATGGCTACACCTTC
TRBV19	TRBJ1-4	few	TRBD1	CARDRGREKLFF	TGTGCCAGGGACAGGGGACGCGAAAAACTGTTTTTT
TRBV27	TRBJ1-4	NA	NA	CASSPPGAPEKLFF	TGTGCCAGCAGTCCCCCTGGGGCCCCTGAAAAACTGTTTTTT
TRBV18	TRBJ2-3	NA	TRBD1	CASSGTGGLGGTDTQYF	TGTGCCAGCTCTGGGACAGGGGGACTAGGAGGCACAGATACGCAGTATTTT
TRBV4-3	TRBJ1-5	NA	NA	CASSQEVRQPQHF	TGCGCCAGCAGCCAAGAAGTACGTCAGCCCCAGCATTTT